This T cell receptor beta chain is drawn from a study of blood T cell repertoires in COVID-19. V lost 4 bases, J lost 1 base, and 9 bases lay in between. CDR1 is SGHRS and CDR2 is YFSETQ in the germline V gene. CDR3 size: 15 residues. Sequencing was performed with immunoSEQ multiplex PCR; in TCRdb, only in-frame clones are kept and a portion is missing. The sample shows 300,000 to 400,000 clones, about 82% of them seen only once. The specimen was peripheral blood. This TCR was recovered from a human donor in a cohort sampled during active COVID-19. The chain uses TRBV5-1 and TRBJ2-6; possibly TRBD2 for D (6 bases). The DNA for the CDR3 is TGCGCCAGCAGCCCGGAGGGTTCTGGGGCCAACGTCCTGACTTTC. Protein sequence: CASSPEGSGANVLTF.